The 23 T cell receptor beta chains listed next were all sequenced from one sample in a study of T-cell memory formation after mild COVID-19. TCRdb fed the 5' RACE reads into MiXCR, producing one record per CDR3 protein. The sample includes approximately 300,000 distinct CDR3 sequences, roughly a fifth seen only once; the top ten take around 21%. Sample: PBMCs or a T cell subset sorted from them (not recorded which). Receptors were obtained from a young man who had mild COVID-19 (a few samples of this study predate the infection). Cell type and time point are not known.

At least ten counts were recorded for this clonotype. V usage is TRBV5-1 and J usage is TRBJ2-1; D unresolved. CDR1 and CDR2 (germline): SGHRS, YFSETQ. With 4 bases removed from V and 9 bases from J, the gap between germline ends came to 20 bases. The CDR3 contains 15 residues. CDR3 sequence: CASSILTGSSGEQFF. CDR3 bases: TGCGCCAGCAGCATCCTCACTGGGTCGAGTGGTGAGCAGTTCTTC.

This chain connects TRBV4-3 to TRBJ2-1; possible D gene TRBD2, 6 bases. The germline V gene has CDR1 LGHNA and CDR2 YSLEER. The V end lost 0 bases, the J end lost 1 base, and 13 bases lay between the germline ends. The CDR3 contains 17 residues. The chain's CDR3 is CASSQDGGPESYNEQFF. The CDR3 coding sequence is TGCGCCAGCAGCCAAGACGGGGGTCCCGAGTCCTACAATGAGCAGTTCTTC.

This clonotype was seen a handful of times. V and J are TRBV4-1 and TRBJ1-5; TRBD1 aligns across 11 bases. V dropped 4 bases and J dropped 0; count of bases not matched to a gene: 5. Germline CDR1 is MGHRA and CDR2 is YSYEKL. This CDR3 contains 17 residues. The CDR3 DNA sequence: TGCGCCAGCAGCCTGAGGACAGGGGGCTCTAGCAATCAGCCCCAGCATTTT. Residues: CASSLRTGGSSNQPQHF.

This sequence joins TRBV20-1 and TRBJ1-1; D is unclear. The germline CDR1 and CDR2 sequences are DFQATT and SNEGSKA (reference sequence). The CDR3 spans 14 residues. Trimming cost V 6 bases and J 3 bases, with 17 bases left between them. DNA for the CDR3: TGCAGTGCCAGCACTGGGTTTCTGTACACTGAAGCTTTCTTT. Its protein product is CSASTGFLYTEAFF.

The chain has TRBV9 and TRBJ2-2, with TRBD2 as a possible D gene (7 bases). V lost 3 bases, J lost 10 bases, and 16 bases lay in between. The CDR3 is made up of 14 amino acids. Germline CDR1 SGDLS, CDR2 YYNGEE. CDR3 nucleotides: TGTGCCAGCAGCGAGAGGGGGGGGCCAATGGAGCTGTTTTTT. Translating gives CASSERGGPMELFF. Full variable domain (outside the CDR3, taken from reference TRBV9 and TRBJ2-2): DSGVTQTPKHLITATGQRVTLRCSPRSGDLSVYWYQQSLDQGLQFLIQYYNGEERAKGNILERFSAQQFPDLHSELNLSSLELGDSALYFCASSERGGPMELFFGEGSRLTVL.

This clonotype came up many times. This chain joins TRBV7-9 and TRBJ2-2; tentative D call: TRBD2 (6 bases). The germline V gene has CDR1 SEHNR and CDR2 FQNEAQ (reference sequence). This CDR3 is 16 amino acids long. V lost 4 bases and J 1 base, leaving 13 bases between the germline ends. The CDR3 DNA is TGTGCCAGCAGCTCCGCGGGACTGAGGAACACCGGGGAGCTGTTTTTT. Translated, it gives CASSSAGLRNTGELFF.

The genes are TRBV10-3 and TRBJ2-5, with 8 bases matching TRBD2. In germline, CDR1 is ENHRY, CDR2 SYGVKD. Germline trimming cut 3 bases from V and 4 bases from J; bases unmatched to any gene: 7. This CDR3 has 15 residues. CDR3 DNA: TGTGCCATCAGTGACCCCCGGGGGGGGGGAGAGACCCAGTACTTC. It codes for CAISDPRGGGETQYF.

V is TRBV19 and J is TRBJ2-1, with D perhaps being TRBD1 or TRBD2 (5 bases each). The V and J ends lost 4 bases and 4 bases respectively, with 14 bases between them. Germline V gene lookup returns CDR1 LNHDA and CDR2 SQIVND (reference sequence). The CDR3 is 15 residues long. The CDR3 DNA sequence: TGTGCCAGTAGTACAAGGTTGGGGGTATACAATGAGCAGTTCTTC. Encoded protein: CASSTRLGVYNEQFF.

This chain links TRBV10-1 with TRBJ2-7; 7 positions agree with TRBD1. Per germline, CDR1 WNHNN and CDR2 SYGVQD (reference sequence). V dropped 7 bases and J dropped 6; count of bases not matched to a gene: 3. The CDR3 sequence is 11 residues long. CDR3 nucleotide sequence: TGCGCCAGCATACAGGGGTCCGAGCAGTACGTC. Its protein is CASIQGSEQYV.

This clonotype was recorded a few times. The chain uses TRBV11-2 and TRBJ2-1, with 8 nucleotides matching TRBD2. This CDR3 comprises 16 residues. Losses at the gene ends were 1 base for V and 4 bases for J; bases not matched to a gene: 6. CDR1 SGHAT and CDR2 FQNNGV come from the germline V gene. CDR3 protein: CASSLAWAGGYNEQFF. For the CDR3, the DNA is TGTGCCAGCAGCTTAGCCTGGGCGGGGGGATACAATGAGCAGTTCTTC.

The chain carries TRBV2 and TRBJ2-7; possible D gene TRBD1, 6 bases. Germline CDR1 is SNHLY and CDR2 is FYNNEI. This CDR3 spans 14 amino acids. Trimming removed 6 bases at V and 6 bases at J, with 18 bases between. The chain's CDR3 is CASRWSQGLAEQYF. The CDR3 nucleotides read TGTGCCAGCAGGTGGAGTCAGGGGCTAGCCGAGCAGTACTTC.

The chain links TRBV5-6 to TRBJ1-3; TRBD1 might be the D (6 bases). V was cut by 2 bases and J by 2 bases, with 11 bases left in between. Germline V gene lookup returns CDR1 SGHDT and CDR2 YYEEEE. The CDR3 covers 15 residues. The CDR3 reads CASSLGQGTGNTIYF. CDR3 sequence (DNA): TGTGCCAGCAGCTTAGGGCAGGGGACTGGAAACACCATATATTTT.

This clonotype showed up just a few times. The CDR3: CSARDQDPTDTQYF. CDR3 sequence (DNA): TGCAGTGCTAGAGATCAGGACCCCACAGATACGCAGTATTTT. This chain joins TRBV20-1 and TRBJ2-3, with unresolved D. Germline V gene lookup returns CDR1 DFQATT and CDR2 SNEGSKA (reference sequence). CDR3 length: 14 amino acids. Trimming stripped 0 bases from V and 2 bases from J, with 9 bases between.

This clonotype was counted a few times. The CDR3 DNA sequence: TGCGCCAGCAGCTTGACCCCTAGCGGGGGGACGACATATACGCAGTATTTT. It yields the protein CASSLTPSGGTTYTQYF. This chain uses TRBV5-1 with TRBJ2-3; 11 bases are shared with TRBD2. CDR1 is SGHRS and CDR2 is YFSETQ in the germline V gene. Losses at the gene ends were 1 base for V and 7 bases for J; bases not matched to a gene: 11. The CDR3 consists of 17 residues.

The chain couples TRBV12-3 or TRBV12-4 to TRBJ1-2; 8 nucleotides line up with TRBD1. J lost 0 bases, V lost 6 bases, and 3 bases had no gene match. The CDR3 extends over 14 amino acids. This CDR3 is CASSQGAANYGYTF. DNA of the CDR3: TGTGCCAGCAGCCAGGGGGCGGCTAACTATGGCTACACCTTC.

This chain links TRBV7-2 with TRBJ1-2, with unresolved D. The CDR3 runs 14 residues. The germline CDR1 and CDR2 sequences are SGHTA and FQGNSA. V was pared by 8 bases and J by 0 bases, with 13 bases between. The CDR3 region has the DNA TGTGCCAGCCGACTGGAGGAGGCTAACTATGGCTACACCTTC. Its protein is CASRLEEANYGYTF.

The gene calls are TRBV7-9 and TRBJ2-3; 7 positions agree with TRBD2. The CDR3 totals 15 residues. V lost 5 bases to trimming and J lost 2 bases; unmatched junction nucleotides: 7. CDR1 is SEHNR and CDR2 is FQNEAQ in the germline V gene (reference sequence). The CDR3 spells CASSPLADATDTQYF. The CDR3 DNA follows: TGTGCCAGCAGCCCTCTAGCGGACGCCACAGATACGCAGTATTTT. The full variable domain, in which reference TRBV7-9 and TRBJ2-3 provide the parts outside the CDR3, is DTGVSQNPRHKITKRGQNVTFRCDPISEHNRLYWYRQTLGQGPEFLTYFQNEAQLEKSRLLSDRFSAERPKGSFSTLEIQRTEQGDSAMYLCASSPLADATDTQYFGPGTRLTVL.

The chain carries TRBV29-1 and TRBJ2-5; 14 bases agree with TRBD2. With 6 bases clipped from V and 5 bases from J, the junction kept 5 bases outside the gene matches. CDR1 is SQVTM and CDR2 is ANQGSEA in the germline V gene. The CDR3 sequence is 14 residues long. CDR3 loop: CSVGLAGGRETQYF. CDR3 DNA sequence: TGCAGCGTCGGACTAGCGGGGGGCAGGGAGACCCAGTACTTC.

The chain recombines TRBV29-1 with TRBJ2-7, with 11 bases identical to TRBD1. CDR1 and CDR2 from the germline V gene are SQVTM and ANQGSEA. The length of the CDR3 is 14 residues. Losses at the gene ends were 6 bases for V and 0 bases for J; bases not matched to a gene: 4. CDR3: CSVAGTGGSYEQYF. The CDR3 DNA sequence: TGCAGCGTCGCCGGGACAGGGGGCTCCTACGAGCAGTACTTC.

This clonotype was observed a handful of times. The J gene is TRBJ1-1, the V gene TRBV5-1; D is unclear. With 5 bases removed from V and 2 bases from J, the gap between germline ends came to 16 bases. The CDR3 is made up of 15 amino acids. Germline V gene lookup returns CDR1 SGHRS and CDR2 YFSETQ. CDR3 sequence reads: CASRVSSQLNTEAFF. CDR3 coding DNA: TGCGCCAGCAGGGTTAGTTCTCAACTCAACACTGAAGCTTTCTTT.

The chain joins TRBV5-6 to TRBJ1-2; weak D call: TRBD1 (6 bases). Trimming left V 1 base short and J 0 bases short, with 19 bases between. The germline V gene has CDR1 SGHDT and CDR2 YYEEEE. The CDR3 length is 18 residues. CDR3 loop: CASSLLLSGGTSNYGYTF. CDR3 DNA sequence: TGTGCCAGCAGCTTGCTCCTTTCGGGCGGGACATCTAACTATGGCTACACCTTC.

This clonotype has just a few counts. The gene calls are TRBV28 and TRBJ2-3; the D is unclear. There are 11 residues in the CDR3. Germline loops: CDR1 MDHEN, CDR2 SYDVKM. Trimming took off 6 bases at V and 3 bases at J, with 4 bases between the two ends. In nucleotides, the CDR3 is TGTGCCAGCAGGGTGACAGATACGCAGTATTTT. It specifies CASRVTDTQYF.

This clonotype has just a few counts. The chain links TRBV7-2 to TRBJ2-5, with 12 bases fitting TRBD2. The germline gives CDR1 SGHTA, CDR2 FQGNSA. This CDR3 comprises 18 residues. The ends lost 1 base at V and 5 bases at J; junction bases unmatched: 11. Here the CDR3 DNA reads TGTGCCAGCAGCTTAGGCCGGGCTAGCGGGGGGGCGGGGGAGACCCAGTACTTC. This translates into CASSLGRASGGAGETQYF. The full variable domain, its missing parts supplied by reference TRBV7-2 and TRBJ2-5, is GAGVSQSPSNKVTEKGKDVELRCDPISGHTALYWYRQSLGQGLEFLIYFQGNSAPDKSGLPSDRFSAERTGGSVSTLTIQRTQQEDSAVYLCASSLGRASGGAGETQYFGPGTRLLVL.